A selection of T cell receptor beta chains follows, all from one sample in a study of blood T cell repertoires in COVID-19. This table comes from immunoSEQ multiplex PCR, and its TCRdb copy is limited to in-frame clones, with some not included. This sample has some 250,000 clones, with about 86% found just once. Input material: peripheral blood. Receptors were obtained from a man aged 35 to 55 with active or convalescent COVID-19. CDR3s include the opening cysteine and the closing phenylalanine or tryptophan. Fields, in order: clone size, V gene, D gene, J gene, CDR3 length, CDR3 DNA, CDR3 protein. A D gene is named only where the DNA matches it firmly. A clone size is listed for some rows: how often the clone was seen (once, few, many), or a class if it is expanded.

size: once; V: TRBV6-2/TRBV6-3; D: .; J: TRBJ2-7; length: 15; DNA: TGTGCCAGCAGTTACTCTATCGACAGGCTCTACGAGCAGTACTTC; CDR3: CASSYSIDRLYEQYF
size: .; V: TRBV11-1; D: TRBD1; J: TRBJ2-7; length: 14; DNA: TGTGCCAGCAGCTCGACCGGGACAGGGTACGAGCAGTACTTC; CDR3: CASSSTGTGYEQYF
size: few; V: TRBV30; D: TRBD1; J: TRBJ1-2; length: 13; DNA: TGTGCCTGGAACAGGGGGCTAAACTATGGCTACACCTTC; CDR3: CAWNRGLNYGYTF
size: .; V: TRBV25-1; D: .; J: TRBJ1-1; length: 12; DNA: TGTGCCAGCAGTCACGGACAGAACAAAGCTTTCTTT; CDR3: CASSHGQNKAFF
size: once; V: TRBV12-3/TRBV12-4; D: .; J: TRBJ1-5; length: 13; DNA: TGTGCCAGCAGTTTAGGGGGGGGTCAGCCCCAGCATTTT; CDR3: CASSLGGGQPQHF
size: .; V: TRBV6-5; D: TRBD1; J: TRBJ2-2; length: 15; DNA: TGTGCCAGCAGGGCGGGACAGGGGAACACCGGGGAGCTGTTTTTT; CDR3: CASRAGQGNTGELFF
size: few; V: TRBV7-3; D: TRBD2; J: TRBJ2-2; length: 18; DNA: TGTGCCAGCAGCCTCTCCTCCCCGTTAGCGGGGGAGGTCGGGGAGCTGTTTTTT; CDR3: CASSLSSPLAGEVGELFF
size: .; V: TRBV6-2/TRBV6-3; D: .; J: TRBJ1-2; length: 14; DNA: TGTGCCAGCAGCCGCGGCGGTGCGAACTATGGCTACACCTTC; CDR3: CASSRGGANYGYTF
size: .; V: TRBV10-2; D: .; J: TRBJ1-5; length: 15; DNA: TGCGCCAGCAGTGAGCGGGGTAAGGACAATCAGCCCCAGCATTTT; CDR3: CASSERGKDNQPQHF
size: .; V: TRBV9; D: TRBD1; J: TRBJ1-6; length: 15; DNA: TGTGCCAGCAGCGAGGGGACAGGGCGTAATTCACCCCTCCACTTT; CDR3: CASSEGTGRNSPLHF
size: .; V: TRBV3-1/TRBV3-2; D: TRBD1; J: TRBJ2-7; length: 15; DNA: TGTGCCAGCAGCCACCTCCCAGGGTCAGGGGGCGAGCAGTACTTC; CDR3: CASSHLPGSGGEQYF
size: .; V: TRBV29-1; D: .; J: TRBJ2-7; length: 13; DNA: TGCAGCGTTCGTGTGACAGGACTCTACGAGCAGTACTTC; CDR3: CSVRVTGLYEQYF
size: .; V: TRBV28; D: TRBD1; J: TRBJ1-4; length: 16; DNA: TGTGCCAGCAGTGAAAACACAGGGGCGGGTTGGGAAAAACTGTTTTTT; CDR3: CASSENTGAGWEKLFF
size: .; V: TRBV3-1/TRBV3-2; D: TRBD2; J: TRBJ2-1; length: 16; DNA: TGTGCCAGCAGCGAACTAGCGGGGGGAGGGTACAATGAGCAGTTCTTC; CDR3: CASSELAGGGYNEQFF
size: .; V: TRBV7-6; D: .; J: TRBJ2-3; length: 15; DNA: TGTGCCAGCAGCCCCCAACCCCTACGCACAGATACGCAGTATTTT; CDR3: CASSPQPLRTDTQYF
size: .; V: TRBV29-1; D: TRBD1; J: TRBJ1-2; length: 14; DNA: TGCAGCGTTGACCCGACAGGGGGCGCGGATGGCTACACCTTC; CDR3: CSVDPTGGADGYTF
size: few; V: TRBV7-3; D: .; J: TRBJ2-2; length: 14; DNA: TGTGCCAGCAGCTTAGCCGGGGATGCCGGGGAGCTGTTTTTT; CDR3: CASSLAGDAGELFF
size: .; V: TRBV6-6; D: .; J: TRBJ1-1; length: 14; DNA: TGTGCCAGCAGTTACTCGGAAAGGGGAACTGAAGCTTTCTTT; CDR3: CASSYSERGTEAFF
size: once; V: TRBV29-1; D: .; J: TRBJ2-3; length: 13; DNA: TGCAGCGTTGCAGGGAACGGTCCAGATACGCAGTATTTT; CDR3: CSVAGNGPDTQYF
size: .; V: TRBV7-2; D: .; J: TRBJ1-1; length: 15; DNA: TGTGCCAGCAGCTTAGTCGGGGGGGCCGGGACTGAAGCTTTCTTT; CDR3: CASSLVGGAGTEAFF
size: .; V: TRBV6-5; D: .; J: TRBJ1-5; length: 13; DNA: TGTGCCAGTCAGGAGAGGGACAATCAGCCCCAGCATTTT; CDR3: CASQERDNQPQHF
size: .; V: TRBV11-2; D: TRBD1; J: TRBJ2-7; length: 14; DNA: TGTGCCAGCAGCGCCCAGACAGGGCCGTACGAGCAGTACTTC; CDR3: CASSAQTGPYEQYF
size: .; V: TRBV7-3; D: TRBD1; J: TRBJ2-2; length: 15; DNA: TGTGCCAGCAGCTCGACAGGGGGGTTTGCCGGGGAGCTGTTTTTT; CDR3: CASSSTGGFAGELFF
size: once; V: TRBV7-2; D: .; J: TRBJ2-3; length: 16; DNA: TGTGCCAGCAGCTTAGGTATAATGTATAGCACAGATACGCAGTATTTT; CDR3: CASSLGIMYSTDTQYF
size: .; V: TRBV7-9; D: TRBD2; J: TRBJ2-1; length: 19; DNA: TGTGCCAGCAGCTTACTCGCTAGCGGGGGGCTCAGCTCCTACAATGAGCAGTTCTTC; CDR3: CASSLLASGGLSSYNEQFF
size: .; V: TRBV7-2; D: TRBD1; J: TRBJ2-7; length: 15; DNA: TGTGCCAGCAGCTCTAGACAGGGGGCACGCTACGAGCAGTACTTC; CDR3: CASSSRQGARYEQYF
size: .; V: TRBV9; D: TRBD2; J: TRBJ2-3; length: 16; DNA: TGTGCCAGCAGCGCAGCCCGGGGGGGCTTCACAGATACGCAGTATTTT; CDR3: CASSAARGGFTDTQYF
size: .; V: TRBV3-1/TRBV3-2; D: .; J: TRBJ2-6; length: 19; DNA: TGTGCCAGCAGCCATGGAACGGGCGGGAACAGCTCTGGGGCCAACGTCCTGACTTTC; CDR3: CASSHGTGGNSSGANVLTF
size: few; V: TRBV5-1; D: TRBD1; J: TRBJ1-2; length: 15; DNA: TGCGCCAGCAGCTTACCCGGGACAGGGGGCCATGGCTACACCTTC; CDR3: CASSLPGTGGHGYTF
size: .; V: TRBV19; D: TRBD1; J: TRBJ2-7; length: 15; DNA: TGTGCCAGTAGTATTAGAGAGGACAGGGGCTACGAGCAGTACTTC; CDR3: CASSIREDRGYEQYF
size: .; V: TRBV7-2; D: TRBD1; J: TRBJ1-6; length: 15; DNA: TGTGCCAGCAGTTTGCTGGGACAGGGCAACTCACCCCTCCACTTT; CDR3: CASSLLGQGNSPLHF
size: .; V: TRBV29-1; D: .; J: TRBJ2-1; length: 12; DNA: TGCAGCGCTGGTAGCTCCTACAATGAGCAGTTCTTC; CDR3: CSAGSSYNEQFF
size: .; V: TRBV4-1; D: TRBD1; J: TRBJ1-2; length: 16; DNA: TGCGCCAGCAGCGCCCGACAGGGGACCGGGGTGTATGGCTACACCTTC; CDR3: CASSARQGTGVYGYTF
size: .; V: TRBV24-1; D: .; J: TRBJ2-2; length: 15; DNA: TGTGCCACCAGTACAACAGGGATGTACACCGGGGAGCTGTTTTTT; CDR3: CATSTTGMYTGELFF
size: .; V: TRBV5-1; D: TRBD1; J: TRBJ2-5; length: 14; DNA: TGCGCCAGCAGCTGGGACAGGGGTAGCGAGACCCAGTACTTC; CDR3: CASSWDRGSETQYF
size: .; V: TRBV10-3; D: .; J: TRBJ2-7; length: 14; DNA: TGTGCCATCAGTCCCGTCGCACAGCCCTACGAGCAGTACTTC; CDR3: CAISPVAQPYEQYF
size: .; V: TRBV19; D: TRBD1; J: TRBJ1-2; length: 16; DNA: TGTGCCAGTAGTATAACGCGACAGGGATCGGTGTATGGCTACACCTTC; CDR3: CASSITRQGSVYGYTF
size: .; V: TRBV3-1/TRBV3-2; D: .; J: TRBJ2-3; length: 15; DNA: TGTGCCAGCAGCCAAGGAACGGGACTCACAGATACGCAGTATTTT; CDR3: CASSQGTGLTDTQYF
size: .; V: TRBV6-6; D: .; J: TRBJ2-1; length: 14; DNA: TGTGCCAGCAGTTCCGACAGCAGTTACAATGAGCAGTTCTTC; CDR3: CASSSDSSYNEQFF
size: .; V: TRBV3-1/TRBV3-2; D: .; J: TRBJ2-7; length: 14; DNA: TGTGCCAGCAGCCAAGAGAGGAGCGGGTACGAGCAGTACTTC; CDR3: CASSQERSGYEQYF
size: .; V: TRBV27; D: TRBD2; J: TRBJ2-1; length: 16; DNA: TGTGCCAGCAGTTTATACGGGGGGAGCTCCTACAATGAGCAGTTCTTC; CDR3: CASSLYGGSSYNEQFF
size: .; V: TRBV29-1; D: TRBD1; J: TRBJ1-2; length: 12; DNA: TGCAGCGTCGGGACAGCAGGTCAAGGCTACACCTTC; CDR3: CSVGTAGQGYTF
size: few; V: TRBV6-5; D: .; J: TRBJ1-5; length: 16; DNA: TGTGCCAGCAGTTACAGCTCAGGGTTCAGCAATCAGCCCCAGCATTTT; CDR3: CASSYSSGFSNQPQHF
size: .; V: TRBV5-1; D: TRBD1; J: TRBJ2-2; length: 16; DNA: TGCGCCAGCAGCGTGACAGGGGGCACTTACACCGGGGAGCTGTTTTTT; CDR3: CASSVTGGTYTGELFF
size: .; V: TRBV7-9; D: TRBD1; J: TRBJ1-1; length: 12; DNA: TGTGCCAGCAGACCCGGACAGGGTGAAGCTTTCTTT; CDR3: CASRPGQGEAFF
size: .; V: TRBV6-5; D: .; J: TRBJ2-3; length: 14; DNA: TGTGCCAGCAGGAGGGGGGGAGGGACAGATACGCAGTATTTT; CDR3: CASRRGGGTDTQYF
size: .; V: TRBV6-5; D: .; J: TRBJ1-1; length: 14; DNA: TGTGCCAGCAGTCCGCTGGACAGGAACACTGAAGCTTTCTTT; CDR3: CASSPLDRNTEAFF
size: .; V: TRBV30; D: .; J: TRBJ2-3; length: 13; DNA: TGTGCCTGGAGTGTAGCGACCACAGATACGCAGTATTTT; CDR3: CAWSVATTDTQYF
size: .; V: TRBV7-2; D: TRBD2; J: TRBJ2-3; length: 18; DNA: TGTGCCAGCAGCCCGCCCGTCCTAGCGGGGGGGCGGGGAGATACGCAGTATTTT; CDR3: CASSPPVLAGGRGDTQYF